This T cell receptor beta chain appears in the sequencing data of a study of T cell repertoires in cytomegalovirus infection. Study overall: Matching HLA type and CMV infection were both indicated by public TCR beta signatures.

To note about this clonotype: The antigen remains undetermined.

TCRdb reprocessed the reads via MiXCR and lists one record per CDR3 protein. Found here are approximately 990,000 distinct CDR3 sequences, around 32% of them singletons; the top ten hold more than 13%. Trimming pared 7 bases from V and 6 bases from J, leaving 4 bases between. Germline V gene data show CDR1 as MNHNS and CDR2 as SASEGT. This CDR3 is 10 amino acids long. Points from the study as a whole: There were carriers of CMV plus the relevant HLA, and cumulative public TCR beta family frequency identified them. HLA-C-restricted, CMV-specific TCR beta clonotypes were dominant ex vivo.

This sequence originates from a human donor in good health (CMV status not recorded). Some clones in this sample may be carry-over from other donors' samples. The chain employs TRBV6-1 and TRBJ1-5; D is uncertain. This specimen consisted of cultured CD8+ T cells from PBMCs, obtained from culture after CMV antigen stimulation. CDR3 DNA: TGTGCCAGCAACGGTCAGCCCCAGCATTTT. Its protein is CASNGQPQHF.